This TCR beta chain was sequenced during a study of human versus mouse CDR3 diversity and MHC coevolution. Broader study findings: Human T cells underwent selection on about six different MHC II alleles. By iCHAO1, human TCR beta clonotypes numbered about 1.5 million, the most. Mice had fewer CDR3 deletions and insertions than humans on average.

A note on this clone: Its antigen is undetermined.

Sorting isolated naive CD4 T cells lacking CD45RO and expressing CD62L. The CDR3 has 14 residues. Trimming removed 5 bases from V and 5 bases from J, with 14 bases in between. In germline, CDR1 is SGHNT, CDR2 YYREEE (reference sequence). Here immunoSEQ multiplex PCR was the method, and the copy in TCRdb shows in-frame clones only, minus some. The data contain tens of thousands of clones, 85% to 95% of them seen just once; the ten biggest clones take up over 15%. This TCR derives from a person in their sixties or seventies in good health. The sample taken for sequencing was naive CD4+ T cells from blood. This sample's subset: CD45RO-negative CD62L-positive naive CD4 T cells. V usage is TRBV5-4 and J usage is TRBJ2-1; D unresolved. The CDR3 sequence: CASSPPARNNEQFF. As DNA, the CDR3 is TGTGCCAGCAGTCCCCCCGCGAGAAACAATGAGCAGTTCTTC. The full variable domain, its missing parts supplied by reference TRBV5-4 and TRBJ2-1, is ETGVTQSPTHLIKTRGQQVTLRCSSQSGHNTVSWYQQALGQGPQFIFQYYREEENGRGNFPPRFSGLQFPNYSSELNVNALELDDSALYLCASSPPARNNEQFFGPGTRLTVL.